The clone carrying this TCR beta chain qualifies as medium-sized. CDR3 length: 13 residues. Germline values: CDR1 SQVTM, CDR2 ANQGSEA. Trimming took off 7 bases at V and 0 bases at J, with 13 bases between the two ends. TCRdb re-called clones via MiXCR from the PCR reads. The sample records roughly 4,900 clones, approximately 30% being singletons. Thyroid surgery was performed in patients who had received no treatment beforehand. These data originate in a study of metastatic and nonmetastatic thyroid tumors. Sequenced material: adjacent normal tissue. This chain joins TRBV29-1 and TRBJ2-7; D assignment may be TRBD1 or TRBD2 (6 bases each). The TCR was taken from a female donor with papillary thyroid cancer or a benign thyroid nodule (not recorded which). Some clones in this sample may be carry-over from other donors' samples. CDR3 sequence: CSATGANSYEQYF. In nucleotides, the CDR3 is TGCAGCGCGACGGGGGCCAACTCCTACGAGCAGTACTTC.